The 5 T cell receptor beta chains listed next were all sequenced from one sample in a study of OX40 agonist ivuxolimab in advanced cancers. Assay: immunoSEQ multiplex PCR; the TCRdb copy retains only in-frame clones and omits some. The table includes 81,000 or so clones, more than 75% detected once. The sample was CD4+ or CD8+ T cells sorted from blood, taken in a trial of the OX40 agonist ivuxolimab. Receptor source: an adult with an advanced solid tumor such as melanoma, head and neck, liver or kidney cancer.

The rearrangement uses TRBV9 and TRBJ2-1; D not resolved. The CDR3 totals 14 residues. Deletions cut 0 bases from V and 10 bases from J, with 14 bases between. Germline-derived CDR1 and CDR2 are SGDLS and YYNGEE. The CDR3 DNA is TGTGCCAGCAGCGTAGATTTGGTCGGTTCCGAGCAGTTCTTC. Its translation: CASSVDLVGSEQFF.

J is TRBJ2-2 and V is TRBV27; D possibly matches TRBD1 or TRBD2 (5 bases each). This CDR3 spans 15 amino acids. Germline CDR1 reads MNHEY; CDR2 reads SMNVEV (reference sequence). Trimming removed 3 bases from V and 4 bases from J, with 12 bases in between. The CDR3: CASSFFRGATGELFF. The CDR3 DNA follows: TGTGCCAGCAGTTTTTTCCGAGGGGCCACCGGGGAGCTGTTTTTT.

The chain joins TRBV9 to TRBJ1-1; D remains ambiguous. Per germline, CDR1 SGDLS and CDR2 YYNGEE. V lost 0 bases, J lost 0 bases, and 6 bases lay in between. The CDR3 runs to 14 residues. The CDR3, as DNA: TGTGCCAGCAGCGTAGCCGGGCTGAACACTGAAGCTTTCTTT. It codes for CASSVAGLNTEAFF.

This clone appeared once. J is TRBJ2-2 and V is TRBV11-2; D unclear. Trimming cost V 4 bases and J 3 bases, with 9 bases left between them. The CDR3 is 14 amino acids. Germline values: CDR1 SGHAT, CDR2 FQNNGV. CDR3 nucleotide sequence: TGTGCCAGCAGCTCCTATCGGGACACCGGGGAGCTGTTTTTT. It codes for CASSSYRDTGELFF.

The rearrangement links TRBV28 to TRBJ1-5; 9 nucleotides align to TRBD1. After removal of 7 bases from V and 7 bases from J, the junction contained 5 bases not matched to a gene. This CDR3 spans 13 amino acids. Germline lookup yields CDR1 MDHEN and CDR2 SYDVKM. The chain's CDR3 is CASKGDREQPQHF. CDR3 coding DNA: TGTGCCAGCAAAGGGGACAGGGAACAGCCCCAGCATTTT.